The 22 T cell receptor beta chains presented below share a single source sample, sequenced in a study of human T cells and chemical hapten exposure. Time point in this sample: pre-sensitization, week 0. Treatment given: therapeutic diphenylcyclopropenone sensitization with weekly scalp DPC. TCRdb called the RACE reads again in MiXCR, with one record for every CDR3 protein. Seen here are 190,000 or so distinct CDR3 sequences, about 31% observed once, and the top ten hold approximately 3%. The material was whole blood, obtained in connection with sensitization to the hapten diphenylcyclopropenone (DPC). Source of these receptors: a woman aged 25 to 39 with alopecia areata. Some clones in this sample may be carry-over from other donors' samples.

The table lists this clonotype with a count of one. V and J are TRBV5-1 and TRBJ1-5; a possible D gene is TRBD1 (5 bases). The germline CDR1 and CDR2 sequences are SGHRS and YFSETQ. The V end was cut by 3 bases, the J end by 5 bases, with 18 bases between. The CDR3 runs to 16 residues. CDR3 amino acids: CASSSGVSFPDQPQHF. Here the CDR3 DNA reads TGCGCCAGCAGCTCGGGGGTAAGTTTCCCGGATCAGCCCCAGCATTTT.

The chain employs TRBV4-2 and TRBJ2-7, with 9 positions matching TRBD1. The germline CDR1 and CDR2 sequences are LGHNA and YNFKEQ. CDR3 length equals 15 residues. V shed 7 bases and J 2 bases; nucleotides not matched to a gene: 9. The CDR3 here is CASNPTGTGTYEQYF. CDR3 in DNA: TGTGCCAGCAACCCAACCGGGACAGGGACCTACGAGCAGTACTTC.

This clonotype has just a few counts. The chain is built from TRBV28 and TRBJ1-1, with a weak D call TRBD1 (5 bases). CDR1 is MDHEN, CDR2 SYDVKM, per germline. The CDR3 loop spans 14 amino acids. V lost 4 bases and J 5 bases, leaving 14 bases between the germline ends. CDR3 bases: TGTGCCAGCAGTTGGGGAACAGGATGGACTGAAGCTTTCTTT. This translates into CASSWGTGWTEAFF.

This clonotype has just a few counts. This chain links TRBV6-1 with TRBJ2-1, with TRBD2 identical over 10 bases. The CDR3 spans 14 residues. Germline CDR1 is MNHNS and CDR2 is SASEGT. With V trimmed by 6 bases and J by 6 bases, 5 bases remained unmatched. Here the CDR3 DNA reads TGTGCCAGCAGCGAGCGGGAGGGCCCCAATGAGCAGTTCTTC. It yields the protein CASSEREGPNEQFF.

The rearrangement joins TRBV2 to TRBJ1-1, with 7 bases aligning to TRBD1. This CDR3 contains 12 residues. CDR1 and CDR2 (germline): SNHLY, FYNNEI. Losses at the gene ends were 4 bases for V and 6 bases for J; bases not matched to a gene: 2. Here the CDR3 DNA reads TGTGCCAGCAGTGTCACAGGGGCTGAAGCTTTCTTT. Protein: CASSVTGAEAFF.

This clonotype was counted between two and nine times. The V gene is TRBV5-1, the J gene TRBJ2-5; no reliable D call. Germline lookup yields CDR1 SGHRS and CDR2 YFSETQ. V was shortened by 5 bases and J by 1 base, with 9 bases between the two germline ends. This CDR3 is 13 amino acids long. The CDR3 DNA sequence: TGCGCCAGCAGAGACACTTTCCAAGAGACCCAGTACTTC. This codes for CASRDTFQETQYF. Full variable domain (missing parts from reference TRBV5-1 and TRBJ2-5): KAGVTQTPRYLIKTRGQQVTLSCSPISGHRSVSWYQQTPGQGLQFLFEYFSETQRNKGNFPGRFSGRQFSNSRSEMNVSTLELGDSALYLCASRDTFQETQYFGPGTRLLVL.

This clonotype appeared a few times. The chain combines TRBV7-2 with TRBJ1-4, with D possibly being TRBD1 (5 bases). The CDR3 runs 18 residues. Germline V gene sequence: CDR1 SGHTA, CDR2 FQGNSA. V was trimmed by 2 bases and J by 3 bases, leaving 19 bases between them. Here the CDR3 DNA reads TGTGCCAGCAGCTTATTTTCCCTAGGCGGCAGGGCTAATGAAAAACTGTTTTTT. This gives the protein CASSLFSLGGRANEKLFF.

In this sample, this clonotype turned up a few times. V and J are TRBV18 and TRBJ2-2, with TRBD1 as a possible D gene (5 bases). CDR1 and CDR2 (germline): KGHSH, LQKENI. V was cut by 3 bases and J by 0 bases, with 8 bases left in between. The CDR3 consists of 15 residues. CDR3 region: CASSPPRANTGELFF. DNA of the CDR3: TGTGCCAGCTCACCGCCCAGGGCGAACACCGGGGAGCTGTTTTTT.

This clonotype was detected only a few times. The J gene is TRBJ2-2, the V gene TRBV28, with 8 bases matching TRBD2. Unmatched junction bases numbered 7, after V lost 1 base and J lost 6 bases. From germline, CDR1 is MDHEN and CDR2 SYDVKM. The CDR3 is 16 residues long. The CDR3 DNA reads TGTGCCAGCAGTTTATTTCCGGGAGGGACCTCCGGGGAGCTGTTTTTT. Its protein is CASSLFPGGTSGELFF.

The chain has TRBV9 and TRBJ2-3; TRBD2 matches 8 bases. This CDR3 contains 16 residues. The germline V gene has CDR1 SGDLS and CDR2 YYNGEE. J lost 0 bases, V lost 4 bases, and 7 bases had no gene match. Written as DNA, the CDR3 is TGTGCCAGCAGCTTTAGCGGGGAAACTAGCACAGATACGCAGTATTTT. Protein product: CASSFSGETSTDTQYF.

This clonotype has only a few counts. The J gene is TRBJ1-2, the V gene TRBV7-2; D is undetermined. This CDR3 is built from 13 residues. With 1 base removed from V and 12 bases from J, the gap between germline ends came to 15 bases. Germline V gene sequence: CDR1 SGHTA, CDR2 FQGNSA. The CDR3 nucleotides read TGTGCCAGCAGCTTAGAAATTGTTCCCATCGACACCTTC. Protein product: CASSLEIVPIDTF.

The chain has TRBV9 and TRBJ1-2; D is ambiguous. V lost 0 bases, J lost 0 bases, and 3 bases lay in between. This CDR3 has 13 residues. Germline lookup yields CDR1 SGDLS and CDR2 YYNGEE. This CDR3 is CASSVGANYGYTF. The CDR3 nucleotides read TGTGCCAGCAGCGTAGGAGCTAACTATGGCTACACCTTC.

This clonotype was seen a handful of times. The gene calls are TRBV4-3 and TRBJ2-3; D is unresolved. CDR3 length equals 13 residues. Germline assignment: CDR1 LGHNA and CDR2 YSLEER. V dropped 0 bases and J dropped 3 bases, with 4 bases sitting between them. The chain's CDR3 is CASSQEGTDTQYF. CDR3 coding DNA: TGCGCCAGCAGCCAAGAAGGTACAGATACGCAGTATTTT.

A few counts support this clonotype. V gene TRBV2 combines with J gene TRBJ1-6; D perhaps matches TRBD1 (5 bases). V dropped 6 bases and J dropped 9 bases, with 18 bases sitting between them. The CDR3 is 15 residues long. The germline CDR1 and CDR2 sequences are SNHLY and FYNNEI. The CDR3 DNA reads TGTGCCAGCAGCGATGAGGACGGGAGGGGTTCACCCCTCCACTTT. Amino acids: CASSDEDGRGSPLHF. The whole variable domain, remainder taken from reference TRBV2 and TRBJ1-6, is EPEVTQTPSHQVTQMGQEVILRCVPISNHLYFYWYRQILGQKVEFLVSFYNNEISEKSEIFDDQFSVERPDGSNFTLKIRSTKLEDSAMYFCASSDEDGRGSPLHFGNGTRLTVT.

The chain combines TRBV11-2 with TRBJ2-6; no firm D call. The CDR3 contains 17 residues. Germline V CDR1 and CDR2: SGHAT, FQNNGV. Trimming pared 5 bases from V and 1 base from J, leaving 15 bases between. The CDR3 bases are TGTGCCAGCAGCCCGACCCTCGAGACATCTGGGGCCAACGTCCTGACTTTC. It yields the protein CASSPTLETSGANVLTF.

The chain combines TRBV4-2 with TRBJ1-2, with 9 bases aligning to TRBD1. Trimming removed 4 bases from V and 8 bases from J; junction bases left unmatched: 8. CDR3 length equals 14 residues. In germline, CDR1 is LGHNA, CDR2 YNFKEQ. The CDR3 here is CASSPGTGKSGYTF. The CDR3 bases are TGTGCCAGCAGCCCAGGGACAGGGAAATCGGGCTACACCTTC.

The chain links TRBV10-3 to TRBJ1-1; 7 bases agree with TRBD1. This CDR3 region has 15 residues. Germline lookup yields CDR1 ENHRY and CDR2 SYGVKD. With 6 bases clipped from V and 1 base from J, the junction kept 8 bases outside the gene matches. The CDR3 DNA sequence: TGTGCCATCAGAAAGACCGGGACAGAGAACACTGAAGCTTTCTTT. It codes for CAIRKTGTENTEAFF.

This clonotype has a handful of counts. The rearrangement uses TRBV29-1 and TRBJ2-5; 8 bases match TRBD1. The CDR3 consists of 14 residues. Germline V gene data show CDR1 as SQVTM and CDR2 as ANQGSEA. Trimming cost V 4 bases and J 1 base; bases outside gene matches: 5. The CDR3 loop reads CSVGQGAVQETQYF. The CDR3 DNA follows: TGCAGCGTTGGGCAGGGGGCCGTCCAAGAGACCCAGTACTTC.

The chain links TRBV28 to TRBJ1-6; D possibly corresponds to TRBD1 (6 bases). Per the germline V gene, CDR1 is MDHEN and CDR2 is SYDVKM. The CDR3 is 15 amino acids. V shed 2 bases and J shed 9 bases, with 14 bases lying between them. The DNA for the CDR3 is TGTGCCAGCAGTTTAGGGACAAGGGGCCGTTCACCCCTCCACTTT. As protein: CASSLGTRGRSPLHF.

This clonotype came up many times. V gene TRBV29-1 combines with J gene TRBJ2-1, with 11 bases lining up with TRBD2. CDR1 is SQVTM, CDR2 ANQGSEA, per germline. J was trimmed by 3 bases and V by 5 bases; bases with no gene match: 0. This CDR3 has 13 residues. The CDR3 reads CSVTSGSYNEQFF. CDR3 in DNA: TGCAGCGTTACTAGCGGGAGCTACAATGAGCAGTTCTTC.

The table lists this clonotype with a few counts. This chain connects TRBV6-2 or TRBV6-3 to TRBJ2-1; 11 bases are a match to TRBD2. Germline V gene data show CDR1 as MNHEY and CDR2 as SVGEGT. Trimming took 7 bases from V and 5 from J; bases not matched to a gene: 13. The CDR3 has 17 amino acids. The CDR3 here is CASTITSGSGFDNEQFF. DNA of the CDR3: TGTGCCAGCACCATTACTAGCGGGAGTGGTTTCGACAATGAGCAGTTCTTC.

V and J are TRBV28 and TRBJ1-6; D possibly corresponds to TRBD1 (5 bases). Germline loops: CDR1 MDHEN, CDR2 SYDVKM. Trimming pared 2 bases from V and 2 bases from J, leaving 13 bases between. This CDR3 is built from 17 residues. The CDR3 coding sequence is TGTGCCAGCAGTTTAGCTCGACAGACGACCTATAATTCACCCCTCCACTTT. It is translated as CASSLARQTTYNSPLHF.